The sequence of this T cell receptor (beta chain) was determined in a study of blood T cell repertoires in COVID-19. Study-wide background: The United States, Italy and Spain were the sources of the acute and convalescent COVID-19 samples. T cells, B-cell-depleted T cells, or PBMCs provided the cDNA or gDNA that served as material.

Enrolled during active infection, Seattle patients were then followed longitudinally. As processed by the authors: Estimated nucleated cell counts came from reference gene primer amplification. Assay: immunoSEQ multiplex PCR; the TCRdb copy retains only in-frame clones and omits some. V and J calls and clone size come straight from that table; D and trimming were deduced from the DNA. The table lists some 80,000 clones, approximately 78% of them singletons. Sequences were obtained from peripheral blood. This TCR was sampled from a man in his sixties with COVID-19, enrolled during active disease.

This CDR3 is CASSIDRIAGAKNIQYF. DNA for the CDR3: TGTGCCAGTAGTATAGATCGAATAGCGGGGGCCAAAAACATTCAGTACTTC. The chain has TRBV19 and TRBJ2-4; 8 nucleotides match TRBD2. V was pared by 0 bases and J by 1 base, with 5 bases of the junction left unmatched. Germline V gene lookup returns CDR1 LNHDA and CDR2 SQIVND (reference sequence). The CDR3 runs 17 residues. Combining the CDR3 with reference TRBV19 and TRBJ2-4 gives the whole variable domain DGGITQSPKYLFRKEGQNVTLSCEQNLNHDAMYWYRQDPGQGLRLIYYSQIVNDFQKGDIAEGYSVSREKKESFPLTVTSAQKNPTAFYLCASSIDRIAGAKNIQYFGAGTRLSVL.